These 3 T cell receptor beta chains originate from one sample sequenced in a study of chemoradiotherapy in HPV16-positive cancers. Sequenced by immunoSEQ multiplex PCR; TCRdb stores in-frame clones only, minus some. The table includes 4,000 or so clones, almost 80% detected once. The starting material was tumor tissue, obtained from a patient who underwent chemoradiotherapy. These receptors came from a human donor with HPV-associated anogenital cancer.

CDR3 residues: CASTHGGSNTEAFF. The CDR3 DNA is TGTGCCAGCACACACGGGGGCAGTAACACTGAAGCTTTCTTT. This chain uses TRBV7-9 with TRBJ1-1; D possibly corresponds to TRBD1 (6 bases). Per germline, CDR1 SEHNR and CDR2 FQNEAQ (reference sequence). CDR3 length: 14 amino acids. V lost 7 bases and J 2 bases, leaving 14 bases between the germline ends.

The V call is TRBV5-6, the J call TRBJ2-7; D perhaps matches TRBD2 (5 bases). This CDR3 is built from 17 residues. The V gene lost 0 bases and the J gene lost 6 bases, with 22 bases spanning the gap. Germline V gives CDR1 SGHDT, CDR2 YYEEEE. The CDR3 DNA follows: TGTGCCAGCAGCTTGGCCTCGTTTGGGGTTGGCGAGGGCGAGCAGTACTTC. This codes for CASSLASFGVGEGEQYF.

The CDR3 protein is CASSVPGGRDTLDTDTQYF. DNA of the CDR3: TGTGCCAGCAGTGTACCGGGCGGGAGGGACACACTTGACACAGATACGCAGTATTTT. The V call is TRBV2, the J call TRBJ2-3; TRBD2 aligns across 9 bases. The germline CDR1 and CDR2 sequences are SNHLY and FYNNEI. The ends lost 4 bases at V and 2 bases at J; junction bases unmatched: 16. The CDR3 loop spans 19 amino acids.